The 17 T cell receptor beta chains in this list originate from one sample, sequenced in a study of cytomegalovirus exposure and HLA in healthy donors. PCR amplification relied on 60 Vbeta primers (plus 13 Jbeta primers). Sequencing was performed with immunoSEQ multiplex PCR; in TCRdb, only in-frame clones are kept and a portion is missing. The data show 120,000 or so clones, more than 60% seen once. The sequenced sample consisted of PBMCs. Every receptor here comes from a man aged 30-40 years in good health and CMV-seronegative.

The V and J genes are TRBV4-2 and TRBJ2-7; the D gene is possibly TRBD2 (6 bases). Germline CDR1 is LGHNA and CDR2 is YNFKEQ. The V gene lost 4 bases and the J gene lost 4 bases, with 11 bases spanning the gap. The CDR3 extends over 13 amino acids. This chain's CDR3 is CASSLEGGYEQYF. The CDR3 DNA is TGTGCCAGCAGCCTGGAGGGTGGGTACGAGCAGTACTTC.

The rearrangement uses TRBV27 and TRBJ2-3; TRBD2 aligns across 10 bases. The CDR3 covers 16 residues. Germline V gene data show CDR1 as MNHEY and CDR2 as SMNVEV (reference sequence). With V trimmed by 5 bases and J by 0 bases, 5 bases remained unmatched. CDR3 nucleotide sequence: TGTGCCAGCAGTCCGCTAGCGGGAGCTAGCACAGATACGCAGTATTTT. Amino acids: CASSPLAGASTDTQYF.

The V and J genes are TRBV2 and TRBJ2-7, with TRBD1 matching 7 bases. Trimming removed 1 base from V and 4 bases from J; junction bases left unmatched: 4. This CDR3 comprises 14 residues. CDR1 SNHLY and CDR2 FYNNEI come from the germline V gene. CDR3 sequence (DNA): TGTGCCAGCAGTGAAGGGACAGGAGAATACGAGCAGTACTTC. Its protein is CASSEGTGEYEQYF.

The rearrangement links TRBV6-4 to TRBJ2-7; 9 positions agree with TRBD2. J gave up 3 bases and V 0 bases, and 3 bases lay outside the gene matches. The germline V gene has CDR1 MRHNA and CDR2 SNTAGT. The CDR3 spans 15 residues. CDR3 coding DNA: TGTGCCAGCAGTGACTCGGCTAGCGGGATCTACGAGCAGTACTTC. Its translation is CASSDSASGIYEQYF.

The CDR3, as DNA: TGTGCCAGCAGCTTGATGGCCAACTATGGCTACACCTTC. Translated: CASSLMANYGYTF. J is TRBJ1-2 and V is TRBV5-5, with D unresolved. From germline, CDR1 is SGHKS and CDR2 YYEKEE (reference sequence). The CDR3 sequence is 13 residues long. Trimming cost V 1 base and J 2 bases, with 6 bases left between them.

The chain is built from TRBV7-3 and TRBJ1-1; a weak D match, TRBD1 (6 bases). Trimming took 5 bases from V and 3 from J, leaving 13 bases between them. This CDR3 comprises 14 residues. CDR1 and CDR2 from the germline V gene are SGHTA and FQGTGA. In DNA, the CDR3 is TGTGCCAGCAGCACACAGGGTGGATACACTGAAGCTTTCTTT. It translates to CASSTQGGYTEAFF.

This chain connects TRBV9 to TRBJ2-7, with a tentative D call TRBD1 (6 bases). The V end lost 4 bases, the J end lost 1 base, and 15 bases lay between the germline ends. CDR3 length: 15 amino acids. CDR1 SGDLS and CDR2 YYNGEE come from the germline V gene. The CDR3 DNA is TGTGCCAGCAGCTCACGTTCAACAGGGTCCTACGAGCAGTACTTC. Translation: CASSSRSTGSYEQYF.

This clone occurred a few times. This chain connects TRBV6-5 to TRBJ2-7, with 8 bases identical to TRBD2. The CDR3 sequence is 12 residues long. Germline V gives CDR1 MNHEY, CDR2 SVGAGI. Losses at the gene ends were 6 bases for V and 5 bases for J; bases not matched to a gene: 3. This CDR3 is CASSPGGHEQYF. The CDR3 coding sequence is TGTGCCAGCAGCCCGGGGGGGCACGAGCAGTACTTC.

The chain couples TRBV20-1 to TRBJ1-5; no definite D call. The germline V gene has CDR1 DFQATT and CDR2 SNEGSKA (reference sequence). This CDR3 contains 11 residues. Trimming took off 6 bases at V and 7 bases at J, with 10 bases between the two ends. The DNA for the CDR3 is TGCAGTGCGAGGGTATCCCAGCCCCAGCATTTT. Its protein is CSARVSQPQHF.

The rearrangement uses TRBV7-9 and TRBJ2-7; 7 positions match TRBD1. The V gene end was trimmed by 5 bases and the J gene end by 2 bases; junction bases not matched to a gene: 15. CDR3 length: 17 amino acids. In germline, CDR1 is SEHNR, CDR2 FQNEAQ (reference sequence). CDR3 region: CASSPTLGTAIPYEQYF. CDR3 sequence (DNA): TGTGCCAGCAGCCCGACCCTGGGGACAGCCATACCCTACGAGCAGTACTTC.

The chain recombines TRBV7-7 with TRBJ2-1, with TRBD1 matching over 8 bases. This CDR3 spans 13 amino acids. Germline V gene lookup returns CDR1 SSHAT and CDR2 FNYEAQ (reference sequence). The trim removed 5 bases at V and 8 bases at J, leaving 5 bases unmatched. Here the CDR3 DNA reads TGTGCCAGCAGCGAACACAGGGGGTATGAGCAGTTCTTC. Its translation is CASSEHRGYEQFF.

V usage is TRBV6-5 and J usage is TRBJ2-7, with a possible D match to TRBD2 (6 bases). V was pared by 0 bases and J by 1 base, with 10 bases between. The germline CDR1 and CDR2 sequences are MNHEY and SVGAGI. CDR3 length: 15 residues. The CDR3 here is CASSYSGGVSYEQYF. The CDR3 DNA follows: TGTGCCAGCAGTTACTCCGGCGGGGTATCCTACGAGCAGTACTTC.

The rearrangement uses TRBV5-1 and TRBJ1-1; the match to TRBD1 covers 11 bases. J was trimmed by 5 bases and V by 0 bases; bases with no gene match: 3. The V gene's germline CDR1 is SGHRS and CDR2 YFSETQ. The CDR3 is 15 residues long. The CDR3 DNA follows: TGCGCCAGCAGCTTGGGGACAGGGGGCGTAACTGAAGCTTTCTTT. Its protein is CASSLGTGGVTEAFF.

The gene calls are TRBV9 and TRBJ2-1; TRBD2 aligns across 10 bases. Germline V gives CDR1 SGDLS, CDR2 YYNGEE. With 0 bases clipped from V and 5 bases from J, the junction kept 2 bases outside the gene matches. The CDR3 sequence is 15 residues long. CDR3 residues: CASSVEGLANNEQFF. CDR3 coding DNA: TGTGCCAGCAGCGTAGAGGGACTAGCGAACAATGAGCAGTTCTTC.

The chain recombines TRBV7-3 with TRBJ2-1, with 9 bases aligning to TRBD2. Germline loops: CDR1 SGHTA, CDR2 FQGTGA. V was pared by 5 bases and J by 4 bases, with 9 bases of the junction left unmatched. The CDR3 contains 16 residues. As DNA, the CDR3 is TGTGCCAGCAGCCTACCTCAGCGGGGGGCTTACAATGAGCAGTTCTTC. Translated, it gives CASSLPQRGAYNEQFF.

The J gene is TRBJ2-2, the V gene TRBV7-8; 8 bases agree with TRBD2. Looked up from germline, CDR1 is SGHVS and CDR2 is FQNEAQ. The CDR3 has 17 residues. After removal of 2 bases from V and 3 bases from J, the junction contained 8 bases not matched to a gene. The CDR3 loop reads CASSLILAGGYTGELFF. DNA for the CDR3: TGTGCCAGCAGCTTAATCCTCGCGGGGGGCTACACCGGGGAGCTGTTTTTT.

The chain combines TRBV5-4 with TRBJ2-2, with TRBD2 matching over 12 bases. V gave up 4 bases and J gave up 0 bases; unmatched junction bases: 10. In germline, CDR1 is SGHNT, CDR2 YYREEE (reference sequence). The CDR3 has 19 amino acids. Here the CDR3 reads CASSPRLAGVGANTGELFF. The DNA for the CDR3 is TGTGCCAGCAGCCCCCGACTAGCGGGAGTGGGGGCGAACACCGGGGAGCTGTTTTTT.